The 32 T cell receptor beta chains below all came from one sample that was sequenced in a study of blood T cell repertoires in COVID-19. The assay was immunoSEQ multiplex PCR, and TCRdb's table has in-frame clones only and misses some. The data contain around 450,000 clones, 70% to 90% of them singletons. The sequenced material came from PBMCs or T cells enriched from blood (not recorded which). All receptors come from a young woman with acute COVID-19.

The genes are TRBV5-1 and TRBJ2-2; 7 bases are shared with TRBD2. Germline V gives CDR1 SGHRS, CDR2 YFSETQ. This CDR3 has 16 residues. V was clipped by 0 bases and J by 1 base; unmatched bases: 3. The chain's CDR3 is CASSLARTRNTGELFF. CDR3 sequence (DNA): TGCGCCAGCAGCTTGGCTCGGACTAGGAACACCGGGGAGCTGTTTTTT.

Only one count was recorded for this clone. J is TRBJ2-1 and V is TRBV11-3; tentatively, D is TRBD2 (5 bases). The CDR3 contains 17 residues. Trimming cost V 1 base and J 2 bases, with 15 bases left between them. Germline-derived CDR1 and CDR2 are SGHNT and YENEEA. CDR3 nucleotide sequence: TGTGCCAGCAGCTTAGCCTTCTCTAGCCTTACCTACAATGAGCAGTTCTTC. It codes for CASSLAFSSLTYNEQFF.

This clone was counted once. V is TRBV10-1 and J is TRBJ2-2; D is perhaps TRBD2 (6 bases). Per the germline V gene, CDR1 is WNHNN and CDR2 is SYGVQD (reference sequence). This CDR3 is built from 12 residues. V lost 6 bases and J 7 bases, leaving 9 bases between the germline ends. This CDR3 is CASRSAGGELFF. The DNA for the CDR3 is TGCGCCAGCAGATCAGCGGGCGGGGAGCTGTTTTTT.

This clone was detected only a few times. The rearrangement links TRBV7-2 to TRBJ1-5; tentative D call: TRBD1 (6 bases). Trimming shortened V by 5 bases and J by 7 bases, and 21 bases separated the two germline ends. Germline values: CDR1 SGHTA, CDR2 FQGNSA. This CDR3 is built from 16 residues. In DNA form, the CDR3 reads TGTGCCAGCAGCCAAAACTTACAGGGTTGGGGACAGCCCCAGCATTTT. It translates to CASSQNLQGWGQPQHF.

This sequence joins TRBV28 and TRBJ1-5; no firm D call. The CDR3 has 13 residues. Looked up from germline, CDR1 is MDHEN and CDR2 is SYDVKM. Trimming removed 6 bases at V and 4 bases at J, with 10 bases between. The CDR3 nucleotides read TGTGCCAGCAGGGAGGGAATAAATCAGCCCCAGCATTTT. It specifies CASREGINQPQHF.

The gene calls are TRBV9 and TRBJ2-7, with TRBD1 matching over 7 bases. Trimming cost V 0 bases and J 3 bases; bases outside gene matches: 6. Germline assignment: CDR1 SGDLS and CDR2 YYNGEE. The CDR3 extends over 15 amino acids. The DNA of the CDR3 is TGTGCCAGCAGCGTAGCTCCGGGACAGAACTACGAGCAGTACTTC. Protein sequence: CASSVAPGQNYEQYF.

The rearrangement links TRBV7-3 to TRBJ2-7, with D perhaps matching TRBD1 (6 bases). V lost 5 bases and J 3 bases, leaving 11 bases between the germline ends. CDR3 length: 13 amino acids. Germline CDR1 is SGHTA and CDR2 is FQGTGA. The chain's CDR3 is CASSLGQNYEQYF. The CDR3 DNA reads TGTGCCAGCAGCCTCGGACAGAACTACGAGCAGTACTTC.

The chain links TRBV7-9 to TRBJ1-1, with 11 bases aligning to TRBD1. The CDR3 spans 15 residues. The V and J ends lost 3 bases and 1 base, in that order; junction bases with no gene match: 1. Germline CDR1 reads SEHNR; CDR2 reads FQNEAQ (reference sequence). The CDR3 is CASSFGQGANTEAFF. CDR3 in DNA: TGTGCCAGCAGCTTCGGACAGGGGGCGAACACTGAAGCTTTCTTT. The complete variable domain, with remaining parts taken from reference TRBV7-9 and TRBJ1-1, reads DTGVSQNPRHKITKRGQNVTFRCDPISEHNRLYWYRQTLGQGPEFLTYFQNEAQLEKSRLLSDRFSAERPKGSFSTLEIQRTEQGDSAMYLCASSFGQGANTEAFFGQGTRLTVV.

The chain recombines TRBV27 with TRBJ1-4; D ambiguous. Trimming removed 7 bases at V and 0 bases at J, with 12 bases between. The germline CDR1 and CDR2 sequences are MNHEY and SMNVEV (reference sequence). The CDR3 loop spans 15 amino acids. CDR3 DNA sequence: TGTGCCAGCACCCGACAAATCTCAACTAATGAAAAACTGTTTTTT. It translates to CASTRQISTNEKLFF.

This clone was found a few times. The genes are TRBV15 and TRBJ2-1; 9 bases align to TRBD2. This CDR3 has 15 amino acids. CDR1 LNHNV and CDR2 YYDKDF come from the germline V gene (reference sequence). V lost 2 bases and J lost 6; bases outside the gene matches: 5. CDR3 sequence: CATSRRAGGRNEQFF. CDR3 sequence (DNA): TGTGCCACCAGCAGAAGAGCGGGGGGCCGCAATGAGCAGTTCTTC.

The rearrangement links TRBV12-5 to TRBJ2-2; D is undetermined. Trimming pared 4 bases from V and 7 bases from J, leaving 10 bases between. Germline V gene sequence: CDR1 LGHNT, CDR2 FRNRAP. The CDR3 extends over 13 amino acids. The CDR3 region is CASGSTSNGELFF. For the CDR3, the DNA is TGTGCTAGTGGTTCGACAAGCAACGGGGAGCTGTTTTTT.

The chain is built from TRBV5-1 and TRBJ1-5, with D perhaps matching TRBD1 (5 bases). The CDR3 has 15 residues. Trimming took off 0 bases at V and 5 bases at J, with 12 bases between the two ends. Germline V gives CDR1 SGHRS, CDR2 YFSETQ. The CDR3 sequence is CASSLAGGAHQPQHF. DNA of the CDR3: TGCGCCAGCAGCTTGGCCGGTGGGGCCCATCAGCCCCAGCATTTT.

This clone was found a few times. The chain recombines TRBV18 with TRBJ1-5; 7 bases map to TRBD1. With 4 bases clipped from V and 4 bases from J, the junction kept 7 bases outside the gene matches. CDR1 and CDR2 from the germline V gene are KGHSH and LQKENI. This CDR3 is built from 15 residues. The CDR3 is CASSLVDRDNQPQHF. As DNA, the CDR3 is TGTGCCAGCTCACTGGTCGACAGGGATAATCAGCCCCAGCATTTT.

This rearrangement joins TRBV6-2 or TRBV6-3 to TRBJ1-2, with 7 bases fitting TRBD1. The V segment lost 0 bases and the J segment 7 bases; nucleotides outside the gene matches: 8. The CDR3 totals 15 residues. CDR1 MNHEY and CDR2 SVGEGT come from the germline V gene. The CDR3 loop is CASSYSTGAHSGYTF. Here the CDR3 DNA reads TGTGCCAGCAGTTACTCAACAGGGGCGCACAGTGGCTACACCTTC.

The chain is built from TRBV20-1 and TRBJ2-7; D gene ambiguous. Looked up from germline, CDR1 is DFQATT and CDR2 is SNEGSKA (reference sequence). The V end lost 6 bases, the J end lost 4 bases, and 10 bases lay between the germline ends. This CDR3 is built from 11 residues. The CDR3 spells CSATTLYEQYF. The CDR3 DNA follows: TGCAGTGCCACCACTCTATACGAGCAGTACTTC.

The chain combines TRBV30 with TRBJ1-4; D unclear. Germline loops: CDR1 GTSNPN, CDR2 SVGIG (reference sequence). The CDR3 has 13 amino acids. With 0 bases removed from V and 7 bases from J, the gap between germline ends came to 9 bases. CDR3 amino acids: CAWSVLGSEKLFF. The CDR3 coding sequence is TGTGCCTGGAGTGTACTGGGGAGTGAAAAACTGTTTTTT.

The J gene is TRBJ1-2, the V gene TRBV7-8; D may be TRBD1 (6 bases). Germline CDR1 reads SGHVS; CDR2 reads FQNEAQ. This CDR3 comprises 13 residues. The ends were cut back, 4 bases at V and 2 bases at J, with 8 bases in the middle. Here the CDR3 reads CASSSRGNYGYTF. The CDR3 region has the DNA TGTGCCAGCAGCTCGAGGGGGAACTATGGCTACACCTTC.

The chain carries TRBV6-5 and TRBJ2-5; 7 bases are shared with TRBD2. Germline V gene sequence: CDR1 MNHEY, CDR2 SVGAGI. The V segment lost 3 bases and the J segment 5 bases; nucleotides outside the gene matches: 3. The CDR3 is 13 amino acids. Here the CDR3 DNA reads TGTGCCAGCAGTTATCAGGGAGGGGAGACCCAGTACTTC. It encodes CASSYQGGETQYF.

The chain has TRBV7-8 and TRBJ1-5, with D tentatively TRBD1 (5 bases). V was cut by 2 bases and J by 2 bases, with 10 bases left in between. The length of the CDR3 is 15 residues. Germline values: CDR1 SGHVS, CDR2 FQNEAQ. CDR3 in amino acids: CASSLNLGGNQPQHF. The CDR3 DNA is TGTGCCAGCAGCTTAAACCTAGGGGGCAATCAGCCCCAGCATTTT.

This clone was seen a few times. The chain is built from TRBV28 and TRBJ1-2, with TRBD1 identical over 11 bases. Germline V CDR1 and CDR2: MDHEN, SYDVKM. There are 15 residues in the CDR3. J lost 3 bases, V lost 5 bases, and 5 bases had no gene match. The CDR3 bases are TGTGCCAGCAGTACAGGACAGGGGGCAGACTATGGCTACACCTTC. Translating it yields CASSTGQGADYGYTF.

CDR3 bases: TGTGCCAGCAGCGTAGATAGGACTAAATACAATGAGCAGTTCTTC. It yields the protein CASSVDRTKYNEQFF. The chain links TRBV9 to TRBJ2-1, with D perhaps TRBD2 (6 bases). V lost 0 bases to trimming and J lost 4 bases, with 11 bases between them. The CDR3 is made up of 15 amino acids. In germline, CDR1 is SGDLS, CDR2 YYNGEE. Full variable domain (remainder filled in from reference TRBV9 and TRBJ2-1): DSGVTQTPKHLITATGQRVTLRCSPRSGDLSVYWYQQSLDQGLQFLIQYYNGEERAKGNILERFSAQQFPDLHSELNLSSLELGDSALYFCASSVDRTKYNEQFFGPGTRLTVL.

The V gene is TRBV20-1, the J gene TRBJ2-1, with D perhaps matching TRBD2 (7 bases). Germline-derived CDR1 and CDR2 are DFQATT and SNEGSKA (reference sequence). This CDR3 is built from 16 residues. Trimming removed 3 bases from V and 0 bases from J, with 15 bases in between. CDR3 nucleotide sequence: TGCAGTGCTAGTAGGGGGGGGAGCTACTCCTACAATGAGCAGTTCTTC. It yields the protein CSASRGGSYSYNEQFF.

The V gene is TRBV4-1, the J gene TRBJ1-3; the match to TRBD1 covers 11 bases. J lost 1 base, V lost 10 bases, and 12 bases had no gene match. Germline V gene lookup returns CDR1 MGHRA and CDR2 YSYEKL. The CDR3 contains 17 residues. The CDR3 loop is CAKSHRTGGMSGNTIYF. CDR3 bases: TGCGCCAAAAGCCATCGGACAGGGGGCATGTCTGGAAACACCATATATTTT.

The chain joins TRBV28 to TRBJ1-2, with D tentatively TRBD1 (6 bases). Looked up from germline, CDR1 is MDHEN and CDR2 is SYDVKM. V gave up 3 bases and J gave up 2 bases, with 13 bases separating them. The CDR3 has 15 amino acids. This CDR3 is CASSFGGQGNYGYTF. In nucleotides, the CDR3 is TGTGCCAGCAGTTTTGGGGGCCAGGGGAACTATGGCTACACCTTC.

The V and J genes are TRBV2 and TRBJ2-5, with D possibly TRBD1 on 6 matching bases. CDR3 length: 15 residues. Trimming cost V 1 base and J 5 bases, with 14 bases left between them. Germline V gene lookup returns CDR1 SNHLY and CDR2 FYNNEI. The CDR3 coding sequence is TGTGCCAGCAGTGAAGGTTACAGGGCTGGGGAGACCCAGTACTTC. Amino acid sequence: CASSEGYRAGETQYF. The whole variable domain, remainder taken from reference TRBV2 and TRBJ2-5, is EPEVTQTPSHQVTQMGQEVILRCVPISNHLYFYWYRQILGQKVEFLVSFYNNEISEKSEIFDDQFSVERPDGSNFTLKIRSTKLEDSAMYFCASSEGYRAGETQYFGPGTRLLVL.

The rearrangement links TRBV6-1 to TRBJ2-1; TRBD2 matches at 9 bases. The V gene's germline CDR1 is MNHNS and CDR2 SASEGT. The trim removed 3 bases at V and 7 bases at J, leaving 13 bases unmatched. This CDR3 has 17 amino acids. CDR3 loop: CASSDEIDLAGKNEQFF. The CDR3 DNA is TGTGCCAGCAGTGATGAAATCGACCTAGCGGGAAAGAATGAGCAGTTCTTC.

Concerning this clone: The identical CDR3 is also encoded by other nucleotide sequences in the sample. This chain links TRBV30 with TRBJ2-7; 9 bases match TRBD1. Germline CDR1 is GTSNPN and CDR2 is SVGIG (reference sequence). Germline trimming cut 3 bases from V and 0 bases from J; bases unmatched to any gene: 0. CDR3 length: 13 amino acids. The CDR3 protein is CAWRTGGSYEQYF. CDR3 bases: TGTGCCTGGAGGACAGGGGGCTCCTACGAGCAGTACTTC.

This clone was recorded a few times. The chain joins TRBV5-5 to TRBJ2-7; D remains unclear. The ends were cut back, 0 bases at V and 4 bases at J, with 2 bases in the middle. CDR3 length: 11 residues. The germline V gene encodes CDR1 SGHKS and CDR2 YYEKEE (reference sequence). The CDR3 nucleotides read TGTGCCAGCAGCTTGGTATACGAGCAGTACTTC. This encodes CASSLVYEQYF. Looking up the rest from reference TRBV5-5 and TRBJ2-7 gives the full variable domain: DAGVTQSPTHLIKTRGQQVTLRCSPISGHKSVSWYQQVLGQGPQFIFQYYEKEERGRGNFPDRFSARQFPNYSSELNVNALLLGDSALYLCASSLVYEQYFGPGTRLTVT.

This chain links TRBV11-2 with TRBJ2-1; 7 bases match TRBD2. This CDR3 is built from 16 residues. With V trimmed by 2 bases and J by 10 bases, 14 bases remained unmatched. Germline CDR1 and CDR2: SGHAT and FQNNGV. CDR3 amino acids: CASSLFASGPTGEQFF. The CDR3 nucleotides read TGTGCCAGCAGCTTATTTGCTAGCGGACCTACTGGCGAGCAGTTCTTC.

This clone was counted many times. The chain couples TRBV6-5 to TRBJ2-1; 7 bases align to TRBD1. V lost 4 bases, J lost 4 bases, and 7 bases stayed unmatched. Germline loops: CDR1 MNHEY, CDR2 SVGAGI. This CDR3 comprises 15 residues. CDR3 in amino acids: CASSSVPGQYNEQFF. For the CDR3, the DNA is TGTGCCAGCAGTTCGGTCCCGGGACAGTACAATGAGCAGTTCTTC.

The chain employs TRBV7-8 and TRBJ2-1; TRBD2 agrees at 7 bases. The germline V gene encodes CDR1 SGHVS and CDR2 FQNEAQ. The CDR3 sequence is 16 residues long. The ends lost 1 base at V and 0 bases at J; junction bases unmatched: 3. DNA for the CDR3: TGTGCCAGCAGCTTAGAACTAGCGTCCTCCTACAATGAGCAGTTCTTC. Encoded protein: CASSLELASSYNEQFF. The whole variable domain, filled in from reference TRBV7-8 and TRBJ2-1, reads GAGVSQSPRYKVAKRGQDVALRCDPISGHVSLFWYQQALGQGPEFLTYFQNEAQLDKSGLPSDRFFAERPEGSVSTLKIQRTQQEDSAVYLCASSLELASSYNEQFFGPGTRLTVL.

This clone was seen a single time. The V gene is TRBV12-3 or TRBV12-4, the J gene TRBJ1-6; TRBD1 is a possible D gene (5 bases). The CDR3 covers 13 residues. V was trimmed by 6 bases and J by 7 bases, leaving 10 bases between them. CDR3 loop: CASSLRENSPLHF. The CDR3, as DNA: TGTGCCAGCAGCCTCAGGGAAAATTCACCCCTCCACTTT.